The rows below give T cell receptor beta chains drawn from one sample of a study of neoadjuvant nivolumab and ipilimumab in lung cancer. The data were produced by immunoSEQ multiplex PCR, yet TCRdb's version contains in-frame clones alone and is incomplete. Counted here are tens of thousands of clones, more than 90% occurring once; the ten biggest clones make up about 2.1%. This specimen consisted of peripheral blood, obtained after neoadjuvant nivolumab, alone or with ipilimumab, at or shortly before surgery. The receptors shown here come from an adult with non-small cell lung cancer. The CDR3 runs from the conserved cysteine through the conserved F or W. The order of the fields is J gene, clone size, V gene, CDR3 length, D gene, CDR3 DNA, CDR3 protein. A D gene is named only where the DNA matches it firmly. The listing skips clone size in some rows; elsewhere it reads once, few, many or a size class.

J gene: TRBJ2-7
clone size: .
V gene: TRBV7-9
CDR3 length: 14
D gene: .
CDR3 DNA: TGTGCCAGCAGCTCAGGACTGAGATCCTACGAGCAGTACTTC
CDR3 protein: CASSSGLRSYEQYF

J gene: TRBJ1-5
clone size: .
V gene: TRBV5-4
CDR3 length: 14
D gene: .
CDR3 DNA: TGTGCCAGCAGCTTAGACAGCGGCAATCAGCCCCAGCATTTT
CDR3 protein: CASSLDSGNQPQHF

J gene: TRBJ2-3
clone size: .
V gene: TRBV9
CDR3 length: 15
D gene: .
CDR3 DNA: TGTGCCAGCAGCCCTCAGGACACCCGCACAGATACGCAGTATTTT
CDR3 protein: CASSPQDTRTDTQYF

J gene: TRBJ1-2
clone size: .
V gene: TRBV6-4
CDR3 length: 16
D gene: .
CDR3 DNA: TGTGCCAGCAGGCTTATCGGAGGGGAGAATGGAAACCCTACAACCTTC
CDR3 protein: CASRLIGGENGNPTTF

J gene: TRBJ2-7
clone size: .
V gene: TRBV5-1
CDR3 length: 13
D gene: .
CDR3 DNA: TGCGCCAGCAGCTTGAATCCGAGCTACGAGCAGTACTTC
CDR3 protein: CASSLNPSYEQYF

J gene: TRBJ2-7
clone size: .
V gene: TRBV4-1
CDR3 length: 16
D gene: TRBD1
CDR3 DNA: TGCGCCAGCAGCCAAGGGTGGGGACAGCTCAACTACGAGCAGTACTTC
CDR3 protein: CASSQGWGQLNYEQYF

J gene: TRBJ2-5
clone size: once
V gene: TRBV5-1
CDR3 length: 18
D gene: TRBD1
CDR3 DNA: TGCGCCAGCAGCCCGGGGACAGGGGGTTCCCAGCTACAAGAGACCCAGTACTTC
CDR3 protein: CASSPGTGGSQLQETQYF

J gene: TRBJ2-1
clone size: .
V gene: TRBV7-8
CDR3 length: 14
D gene: .
CDR3 DNA: TGTGCCAGCATCGAGAGGGGGGCGGGATCTGAGCAGTTCTTC
CDR3 protein: CASIERGAGSEQFF

J gene: TRBJ2-2
clone size: .
V gene: TRBV2
CDR3 length: 15
D gene: TRBD2
CDR3 DNA: TGTGCCAGCAGGAGACTAGCGGGAGGGTCCGGGGAGCTGTTTTTT
CDR3 protein: CASRRLAGGSGELFF

J gene: TRBJ2-1
clone size: .
V gene: TRBV2
CDR3 length: 16
D gene: TRBD2
CDR3 DNA: TGTGCCAGCAGTGAATCGGGACTAGCTCGGTACAATGAGCAGTTCTTC
CDR3 protein: CASSESGLARYNEQFF

J gene: TRBJ2-7
clone size: .
V gene: TRBV7-9
CDR3 length: 14
D gene: .
CDR3 DNA: TGTGCCAGCAGCTTTGGGGGGCCCACCTACGAGCAGTACTTC
CDR3 protein: CASSFGGPTYEQYF

J gene: TRBJ2-1
clone size: .
V gene: TRBV10-1
CDR3 length: 15
D gene: TRBD2
CDR3 DNA: TGCGCCAGCAGTGAGTCTGGCGGGAGGATTTCTGAGCAGTTCTTC
CDR3 protein: CASSESGGRISEQFF

J gene: TRBJ2-1
clone size: .
V gene: TRBV18
CDR3 length: 16
D gene: TRBD1
CDR3 DNA: TGTGCCAGCTCACCTCCGGGACAGTATCTCTACAATGAGCAGTTCTTC
CDR3 protein: CASSPPGQYLYNEQFF

J gene: TRBJ1-3
clone size: .
V gene: TRBV5-4
CDR3 length: 14
D gene: .
CDR3 DNA: TGTGCCAGCAGCGTAGTCCCCGGGGGAAACACCATATATTTT
CDR3 protein: CASSVVPGGNTIYF

J gene: TRBJ1-2
clone size: .
V gene: TRBV28
CDR3 length: 17
D gene: .
CDR3 DNA: TGTGCCAGCAGTTTCCCTCCGGGGAGGGGGGCCAACTATGGCTACACCTTC
CDR3 protein: CASSFPPGRGANYGYTF

J gene: TRBJ2-1
clone size: .
V gene: TRBV6-6
CDR3 length: 16
D gene: TRBD2
CDR3 DNA: TGTGCCAGCAGTTACACCGGGACTAGCGGGATTGGAGAGCAGTTCTTC
CDR3 protein: CASSYTGTSGIGEQFF

J gene: TRBJ2-7
clone size: .
V gene: TRBV18
CDR3 length: 13
D gene: .
CDR3 DNA: TGTGCCAGCTCACCACGGGCAGGAGAAGAGCAGTACTTC
CDR3 protein: CASSPRAGEEQYF

J gene: TRBJ2-7
clone size: .
V gene: TRBV7-9
CDR3 length: 16
D gene: TRBD2
CDR3 DNA: TGTGCCAGCAGCTTAGTAAGACTAGCGGGAGACTACGAGCAGTACTTC
CDR3 protein: CASSLVRLAGDYEQYF

J gene: TRBJ2-1
clone size: .
V gene: TRBV7-9
CDR3 length: 14
D gene: .
CDR3 DNA: TGTGCCAGCAGACCAAAACAGGGATACAATGAGCAGTTCTTC
CDR3 protein: CASRPKQGYNEQFF

J gene: TRBJ1-4
clone size: .
V gene: TRBV5-1
CDR3 length: 15
D gene: TRBD1
CDR3 DNA: TGCGCCAGCAGCTTGGCGGGGACAGGGTCTGAAAAACTGTTTTTT
CDR3 protein: CASSLAGTGSEKLFF

J gene: TRBJ2-2
clone size: .
V gene: TRBV18
CDR3 length: 13
D gene: .
CDR3 DNA: TGTGCCAGCTCCCCGAAGAACACCGGGGAGCTGTTTTTT
CDR3 protein: CASSPKNTGELFF

J gene: TRBJ2-3
clone size: .
V gene: TRBV11-3
CDR3 length: 15
D gene: .
CDR3 DNA: TGTGCCAGCAGCTCTACTAGCTGGAGCACAGATACGCAGTATTTT
CDR3 protein: CASSSTSWSTDTQYF

J gene: TRBJ2-3
clone size: .
V gene: TRBV20-1
CDR3 length: 11
D gene: .
CDR3 DNA: TGCAGTGCTAGTGACGGCCTGGCGCAGTATTTT
CDR3 protein: CSASDGLAQYF

J gene: TRBJ1-1
clone size: .
V gene: TRBV10-3
CDR3 length: 19
D gene: TRBD1
CDR3 DNA: TGTGCCATCAGTGAGTCGACTCGAGAGCCCAGGGGGCGGTACACTGAAGCTTTCTTT
CDR3 protein: CAISESTREPRGRYTEAFF

J gene: TRBJ1-1
clone size: .
V gene: TRBV7-3
CDR3 length: 14
D gene: .
CDR3 DNA: TGTGCCAGCAGCGAGGCCAACTCGGGGACTGAAGCTTTCTTT
CDR3 protein: CASSEANSGTEAFF

J gene: TRBJ1-1
clone size: .
V gene: TRBV19
CDR3 length: 12
D gene: TRBD1
CDR3 DNA: TGTGCCAGTAGTCTCGGGACAGTAAAAGCTTTCTTT
CDR3 protein: CASSLGTVKAFF

J gene: TRBJ2-3
clone size: .
V gene: TRBV11-1
CDR3 length: 14
D gene: .
CDR3 DNA: TGTGCCAGCAGCCCAAATCCGGGGGCAGATACGCAGTATTTT
CDR3 protein: CASSPNPGADTQYF

J gene: TRBJ2-2
clone size: .
V gene: TRBV2
CDR3 length: 15
D gene: .
CDR3 DNA: TGTGCCAGCATAAGTCTAGCTAAGAGCACCGGGGAGCTGTTTTTT
CDR3 protein: CASISLAKSTGELFF

J gene: TRBJ2-3
clone size: .
V gene: TRBV28
CDR3 length: 14
D gene: TRBD2
CDR3 DNA: TGTGCCAGCAGTCCGGGACTAGCGGGAAGGCGTTCGTATTTT
CDR3 protein: CASSPGLAGRRSYF

J gene: TRBJ2-5
clone size: .
V gene: TRBV11-3
CDR3 length: 14
D gene: .
CDR3 DNA: TGTGCCAGCAGCTTAGGGGGGGCGGGAGAGACCCAGTACTTC
CDR3 protein: CASSLGGAGETQYF

J gene: TRBJ2-6
clone size: .
V gene: TRBV18
CDR3 length: 16
D gene: TRBD1
CDR3 DNA: TGTGCCAGCTCACGACAGGGGGCCGCTGGGGCCAACGTCCTGACTTTC
CDR3 protein: CASSRQGAAGANVLTF

J gene: TRBJ2-1
clone size: .
V gene: TRBV6-1
CDR3 length: 15
D gene: TRBD2
CDR3 DNA: TGTGCCAGCAGCGCGACTAGCGGGAGGGCTTATGAGCAGTTCTTC
CDR3 protein: CASSATSGRAYEQFF

J gene: TRBJ2-7
clone size: once
V gene: TRBV5-6
CDR3 length: 13
D gene: .
CDR3 DNA: TGTGCCAGCAGCTCAGGTGGTAGTAACGAGCAGTACTTC
CDR3 protein: CASSSGGSNEQYF

J gene: TRBJ2-3
clone size: once
V gene: TRBV5-4
CDR3 length: 16
D gene: .
CDR3 DNA: TGTGCCAGCAGCTTGTCGCGTGGGAGAGGCACAGATACGCAGTATTTT
CDR3 protein: CASSLSRGRGTDTQYF

J gene: TRBJ2-2
clone size: .
V gene: TRBV1
CDR3 length: 19
D gene: .
CDR3 DNA: TGCACCAGCAGCCAGACCGGGACAGGGTCGTTGAAGGGACCCGGGGAGCTGTTTTTT
CDR3 protein: CTSSQTGTGSLKGPGELFF

J gene: TRBJ2-5
clone size: once
V gene: TRBV6-1
CDR3 length: 13
D gene: .
CDR3 DNA: TGTGCCAGCAGTGAACCAGGACGGGAGACCCAGTACTTC
CDR3 protein: CASSEPGRETQYF

J gene: TRBJ2-7
clone size: .
V gene: TRBV2
CDR3 length: 15
D gene: TRBD2
CDR3 DNA: TGTGCCAGCAGTGACGGACTAGCGAGCTCCTACGAGCAGTACTTC
CDR3 protein: CASSDGLASSYEQYF

J gene: TRBJ2-1
clone size: .
V gene: TRBV5-4
CDR3 length: 16
D gene: TRBD2
CDR3 DNA: TGTGCCAGCAGCTTGGCCCGCGGCGGGAGGCTGAATGAGCAGTTCTTC
CDR3 protein: CASSLARGGRLNEQFF

J gene: TRBJ2-7
clone size: medium-sized
V gene: TRBV10-2
CDR3 length: 12
D gene: TRBD1
CDR3 DNA: TGCGCCAGCAGTGGACAGGGTAACGAGCAGTACTTC
CDR3 protein: CASSGQGNEQYF

J gene: TRBJ2-1
clone size: .
V gene: TRBV18
CDR3 length: 15
D gene: TRBD2
CDR3 DNA: TGTGCCAGCTCACCAGCAGCGGGAGGGTTCGGTGAGCAGTTCTTC
CDR3 protein: CASSPAAGGFGEQFF

J gene: TRBJ2-5
clone size: .
V gene: TRBV7-2
CDR3 length: 16
D gene: TRBD2
CDR3 DNA: TGTGCCAGCAGCTTAGCGGCGGGAGCCCTACAAGAGACCCAGTACTTC
CDR3 protein: CASSLAAGALQETQYF

J gene: TRBJ1-1
clone size: .
V gene: TRBV5-8
CDR3 length: 11
D gene: .
CDR3 DNA: TGTGCCAGCAGCCTGGGGAGTGCAGCTTTCTTT
CDR3 protein: CASSLGSAAFF

J gene: TRBJ2-3
clone size: .
V gene: TRBV7-8
CDR3 length: 13
D gene: .
CDR3 DNA: TGTGCCAGCAGCCCCCCACGGGAAGATACGCAGTATTTT
CDR3 protein: CASSPPREDTQYF

J gene: TRBJ2-6
clone size: .
V gene: TRBV5-6
CDR3 length: 15
D gene: .
CDR3 DNA: TGTGCCAGCAGCCTGGACAGATCTGGGGCCAACGTCCTGACTTTC
CDR3 protein: CASSLDRSGANVLTF

J gene: TRBJ2-7
clone size: .
V gene: TRBV5-5
CDR3 length: 12
D gene: .
CDR3 DNA: TGTGCCAGCAGCTTATTCGCTGATGAGCAGTACTTC
CDR3 protein: CASSLFADEQYF

J gene: TRBJ1-2
clone size: .
V gene: TRBV6-5
CDR3 length: 14
D gene: .
CDR3 DNA: TGTGCCAGCAGTTCTGACCTGACAGGTTATGGCTACACCTTC
CDR3 protein: CASSSDLTGYGYTF

J gene: TRBJ2-1
clone size: few
V gene: TRBV19
CDR3 length: 15
D gene: .
CDR3 DNA: TGTGCCAGTAGTAACTACCCATGGGCGGGGAATGAGCAGTTCTTC
CDR3 protein: CASSNYPWAGNEQFF

J gene: TRBJ2-6
clone size: .
V gene: TRBV5-5
CDR3 length: 17
D gene: .
CDR3 DNA: TGTGCCAGCAGCTTGCGGGGGCCTCACTCTGGGGCCAACGTCCTGACTTTC
CDR3 protein: CASSLRGPHSGANVLTF

J gene: TRBJ1-4
clone size: .
V gene: TRBV7-2
CDR3 length: 15
D gene: .
CDR3 DNA: TGTGCCAGCAGCTCGCCGACGGGCGCAAGGGAAAAACTGTTTTTT
CDR3 protein: CASSSPTGAREKLFF

J gene: TRBJ2-7
clone size: .
V gene: TRBV9
CDR3 length: 17
D gene: TRBD2
CDR3 DNA: TGTGCCAGCAGCCCACGACCACTAGCGGGTCTGTCCTACGAGCAGTACTTC
CDR3 protein: CASSPRPLAGLSYEQYF

J gene: TRBJ1-5
clone size: .
V gene: TRBV27
CDR3 length: 14
D gene: .
CDR3 DNA: TGTGCCAGCAGGGGGGGCAGGGAAGGCCAGCCCCAGCATTTT
CDR3 protein: CASRGGREGQPQHF

J gene: TRBJ1-4
clone size: .
V gene: TRBV5-1
CDR3 length: 14
D gene: .
CDR3 DNA: TGCGCCAGCAGCTTGGGAGGGTTGGGAGAAAAACTGTTTTTT
CDR3 protein: CASSLGGLGEKLFF

J gene: TRBJ1-5
clone size: .
V gene: TRBV23-1
CDR3 length: 16
D gene: .
CDR3 DNA: TGCGCCAGCAGTCAAGGTATCACTGTTAACAATCAGCCCCAGCATTTT
CDR3 protein: CASSQGITVNNQPQHF

J gene: TRBJ2-2
clone size: .
V gene: TRBV2
CDR3 length: 16
D gene: .
CDR3 DNA: TGTGCCAGCAGTGAATACGGGGAGCTAAGGGCCGGGGAGCTGTTTTTT
CDR3 protein: CASSEYGELRAGELFF

J gene: TRBJ2-3
clone size: .
V gene: TRBV4-2
CDR3 length: 15
D gene: .
CDR3 DNA: TGTGCCAGCAGCCAAGAGGGTCAACCCACAGATACGCAGTATTTT
CDR3 protein: CASSQEGQPTDTQYF

J gene: TRBJ2-3
clone size: .
V gene: TRBV19
CDR3 length: 15
D gene: TRBD2
CDR3 DNA: TGTGCCAGTAGTGAAATAGCGGGGTCCCGAGGTACGCAGTATTTT
CDR3 protein: CASSEIAGSRGTQYF

J gene: TRBJ2-1
clone size: .
V gene: TRBV10-2
CDR3 length: 19
D gene: TRBD2
CDR3 DNA: TGCGCCAGCAGTAGGACTAGCGGGAGGTCGCGAAGCTCCTACAATGAGCAGTTCTTC
CDR3 protein: CASSRTSGRSRSSYNEQFF

J gene: TRBJ2-7
clone size: .
V gene: TRBV18
CDR3 length: 15
D gene: .
CDR3 DNA: TGTGCCAGCTCACCCGCGGCGGGTCCCGCCTACGAGCAGTACTTC
CDR3 protein: CASSPAAGPAYEQYF

J gene: TRBJ1-1
clone size: .
V gene: TRBV12-2
CDR3 length: 16
D gene: .
CDR3 DNA: TGTGCAAGTCGCTTATCCGCCGACAGTATGAACACTGAAGCTTTCTTT
CDR3 protein: CASRLSADSMNTEAFF